This TCR beta chain originates from a study of control samples from healthy donors and cancer patients. Germline V gene lookup returns CDR1 MDHEN and CDR2 SYDVKM. The ends were cut back, 1 base at V and 3 bases at J, with 13 bases in the middle. There are 15 residues in the CDR3. Using immunoSEQ multiplex PCR, the repertoire was profiled, and TCRdb retains in-frame clones only, with some absent. The sample lists 130,000 to 150,000 clones; about 91% were seen once. Sequencing was carried out using blood. The V and J genes are TRBV28 and TRBJ2-7; D is uncertain. This clonotype originated in a man under 40 in good health. CDR3 sequence: CASSLSRTQVYEQYF. The CDR3 nucleotides are TGTGCCAGCAGTTTATCTAGGACCCAAGTCTACGAGCAGTACTTC.